The entry below gives a single T cell receptor (beta chain) sequence along with its context. The antigen is not known. The record originates from a study of T and B cells in COVID-19 patients. Study context: Blood was sampled from COVID-19 patients who were either actively infected or recovered. The recovered cohort's median age was 34 years, versus 65 to 80 years in active infection. Study-wide results and limits: Highly clonal in active COVID-19, TRB repertoires exceeded healthy-donor diversity and richness at recovery. In COVID-19 patients, T cell receptor beta variable and joining gene use was reportedly strongly skewed.

The germline V gene has CDR1 GTSNPN and CDR2 SVGIG (reference sequence). The CDR3 is made up of 17 amino acids. V lost 0 bases to trimming and J lost 1 base; unmatched junction nucleotides: 5. TRB rearrangements were amplified by multiplex PCR with BIOMED2 TRB-A/B primers. In TCRdb, the multiplex PCR reads were re-called with MiXCR into one record per CDR3 protein. Of 20,000 to 25,000 distinct CDR3 sequences listed, roughly 29% are singletons. TRB was amplified from about 250-500 ng of blood genomic DNA. The sequence derives from a human donor who had recovered from COVID-19. Sequencing was done on a sample of blood. The chain recombines TRBV30 with TRBJ2-2; 10 bases are a match to TRBD2. The CDR3: CAWSVIWTSGNTGELFF. Written as DNA, the CDR3 is TGTGCCTGGAGTGTAATTTGGACTAGCGGGAACACCGGGGAGCTGTTTTTT. Together with reference TRBV30 and TRBJ2-2, the CDR3 gives the full variable domain: SQTIHQWPATLVQPVGSPLSLECTVEGTSNPNLYWYRQAAGRGLQLLFYSVGIGQISSEVPQNLSASRPQDRQFILSSKKLLLSDSGFYLCAWSVIWTSGNTGELFFGEGSRLTVL.